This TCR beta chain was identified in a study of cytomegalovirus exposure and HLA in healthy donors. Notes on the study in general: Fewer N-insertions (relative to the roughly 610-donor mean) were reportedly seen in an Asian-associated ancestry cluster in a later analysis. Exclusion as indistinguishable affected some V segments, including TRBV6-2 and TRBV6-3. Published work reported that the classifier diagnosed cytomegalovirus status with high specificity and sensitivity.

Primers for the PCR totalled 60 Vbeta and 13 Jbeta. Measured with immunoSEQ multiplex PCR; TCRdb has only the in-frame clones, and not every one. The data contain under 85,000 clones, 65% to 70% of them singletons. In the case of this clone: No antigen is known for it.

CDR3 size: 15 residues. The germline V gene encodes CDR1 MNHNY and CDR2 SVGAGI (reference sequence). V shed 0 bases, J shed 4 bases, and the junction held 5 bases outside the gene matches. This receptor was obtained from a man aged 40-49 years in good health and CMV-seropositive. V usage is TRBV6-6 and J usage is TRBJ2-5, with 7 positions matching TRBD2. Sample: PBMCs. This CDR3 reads CASSYSMGRAETQYF. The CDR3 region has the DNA TGTGCCAGCAGTTACTCGATGGGGAGGGCAGAGACCCAGTACTTC.